This T cell receptor beta chain was found in a study of blood T cell repertoires in COVID-19. Background on the study: Sources were T cells, B-cell-depleted T cells, or PBMCs; the material itself was cDNA or gDNA.

This CDR3 spans 16 amino acids. Germline V CDR1 and CDR2: MGHRA, YSYEKL. Trimming took 0 bases from V and 4 from J, leaving 16 bases between them. In the study's own analysis: How many nucleated cells were present was estimated from reference gene primer amplification. Sequencing used immunoSEQ multiplex PCR; TCRdb keeps in-frame clones, though not all of them. The V and J calls and the clone size are those of that table, but D and trimming were determined from the DNA. The sample lists about 75,000 clones, 88% occurring once. The TCR originated in a human donor in a cohort sampled during active COVID-19. Material: peripheral blood. The chain couples TRBV4-1 to TRBJ2-7, with D possibly TRBD1 on 6 matching bases. The CDR3 reads CASSQEDRLYIYEQYF. CDR3 nucleotide sequence: TGCGCCAGCAGCCAAGAAGACAGGCTTTATATATACGAGCAGTACTTC.